This T cell receptor (beta chain) comes out of a study of shared clonotypes between healthy human individuals. Measured with immunoSEQ multiplex PCR; TCRdb has only the in-frame clones, and not every one. The sample holds roughly 2.5 million clones, around nine tenths seen once. The study drew its donors from healthy HIV-negative adults without recent acute infections or vaccinations. The germline CDR1 and CDR2 sequences are MDHEN and SYDVKM. Trimming removed 1 base from V and 10 bases from J, with 8 bases in between. The CDR3 totals 13 residues. V is TRBV28 and J is TRBJ1-6, with D unresolved. The receptor was isolated from a man between 18 and 29 years old in good health. The sample consisted of naive CD4+ T cells sorted from blood. Indicated subset: CD45RA+ positively selected. The CDR3 DNA sequence: TGTGCCAGCAGTTTATTATTCGGGTCACCCCTCCACTTT. Translation gives CASSLLFGSPLHF.